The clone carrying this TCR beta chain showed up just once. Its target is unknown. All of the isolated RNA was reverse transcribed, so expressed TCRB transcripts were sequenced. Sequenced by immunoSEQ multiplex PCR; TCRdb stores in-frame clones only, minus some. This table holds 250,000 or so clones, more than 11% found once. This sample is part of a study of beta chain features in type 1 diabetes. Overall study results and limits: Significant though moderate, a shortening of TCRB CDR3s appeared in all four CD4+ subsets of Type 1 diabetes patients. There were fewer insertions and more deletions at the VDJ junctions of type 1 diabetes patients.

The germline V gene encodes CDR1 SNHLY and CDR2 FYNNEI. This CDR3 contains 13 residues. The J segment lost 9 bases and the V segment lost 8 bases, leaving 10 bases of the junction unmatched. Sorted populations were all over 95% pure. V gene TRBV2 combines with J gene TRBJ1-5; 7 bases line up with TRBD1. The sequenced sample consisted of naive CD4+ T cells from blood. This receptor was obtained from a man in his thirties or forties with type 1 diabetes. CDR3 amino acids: CASLRTPGGPQHF. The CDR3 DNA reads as TGTGCCAGCCTAAGAACCCCAGGGGGGCCCCAGCATTTT.